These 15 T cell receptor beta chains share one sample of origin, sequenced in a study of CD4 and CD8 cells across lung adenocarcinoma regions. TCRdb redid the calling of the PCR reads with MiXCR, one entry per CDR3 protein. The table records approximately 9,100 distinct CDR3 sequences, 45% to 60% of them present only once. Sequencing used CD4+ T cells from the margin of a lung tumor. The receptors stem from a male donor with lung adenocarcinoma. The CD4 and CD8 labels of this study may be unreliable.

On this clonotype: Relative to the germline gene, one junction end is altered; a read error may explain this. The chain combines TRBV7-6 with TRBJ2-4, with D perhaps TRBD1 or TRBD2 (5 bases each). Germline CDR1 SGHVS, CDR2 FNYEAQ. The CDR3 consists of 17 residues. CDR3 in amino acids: CASSRVLGQGAKHTQYF. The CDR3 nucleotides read TGTGCCAGCAGCCGAGTCTTAGGGCAGGGAGCAAAGCACACTCAGTATTTC.

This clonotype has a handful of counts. This chain's CDR3 is CATSWTRELANEQFF. The CDR3 nucleotides read TGTGCCACCAGCTGGACGCGGGAGCTTGCAAATGAGCAGTTCTTC. The chain carries TRBV15 and TRBJ2-1; TRBD2 matches 7 bases. CDR1 is LNHNV, CDR2 YYDKDF, per germline (reference sequence). V shed 5 bases and J 7 bases; nucleotides not matched to a gene: 11. The CDR3 has 15 amino acids.

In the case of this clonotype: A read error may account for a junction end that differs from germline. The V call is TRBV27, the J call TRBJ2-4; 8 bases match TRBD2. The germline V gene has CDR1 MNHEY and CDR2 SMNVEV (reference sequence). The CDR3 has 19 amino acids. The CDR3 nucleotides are TGTGCCAGCAGAGCCACGGGGGTAGCGGGGCAGTGTGGCAAAGACATGCAGTACTTC. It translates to CASRATGVAGQCGKDMQYF.

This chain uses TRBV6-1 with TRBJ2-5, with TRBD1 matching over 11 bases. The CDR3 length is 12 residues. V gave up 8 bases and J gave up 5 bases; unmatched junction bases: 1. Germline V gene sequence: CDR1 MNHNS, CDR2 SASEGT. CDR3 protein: CASGTGGETQYF. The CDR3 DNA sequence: TGTGCCAGCGGGACAGGGGGGGAGACCCAGTACTTC.

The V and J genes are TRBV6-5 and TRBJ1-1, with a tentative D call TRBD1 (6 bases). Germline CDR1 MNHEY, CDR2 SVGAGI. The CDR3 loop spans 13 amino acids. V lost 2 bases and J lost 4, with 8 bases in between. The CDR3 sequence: CASSYADSTEAFF. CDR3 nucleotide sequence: TGTGCCAGCAGTTACGCGGACAGCACTGAAGCTTTCTTT.

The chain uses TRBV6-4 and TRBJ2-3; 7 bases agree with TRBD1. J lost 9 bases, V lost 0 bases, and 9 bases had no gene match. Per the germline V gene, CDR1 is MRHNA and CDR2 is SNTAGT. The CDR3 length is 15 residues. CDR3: CASSDSKGGKNTQYF. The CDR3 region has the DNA TGTGCCAGCAGTGACTCCAAAGGGGGCAAAAACACGCAGTATTTT.

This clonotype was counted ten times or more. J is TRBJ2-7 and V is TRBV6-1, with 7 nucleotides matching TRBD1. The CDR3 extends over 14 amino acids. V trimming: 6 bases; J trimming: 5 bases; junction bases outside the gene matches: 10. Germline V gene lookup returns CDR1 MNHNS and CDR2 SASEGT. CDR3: CASRETGIVDEQYF. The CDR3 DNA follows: TGTGCCAGCAGGGAGACAGGGATTGTGGACGAGCAGTACTTC.

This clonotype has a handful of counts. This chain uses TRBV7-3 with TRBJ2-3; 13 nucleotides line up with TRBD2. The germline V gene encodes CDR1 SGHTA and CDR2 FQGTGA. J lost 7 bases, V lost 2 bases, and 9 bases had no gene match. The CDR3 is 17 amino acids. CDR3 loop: CASSLGLAGDNPHTQYF. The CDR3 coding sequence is TGTGCCAGCAGCTTAGGACTAGCGGGAGACAATCCTCATACGCAGTATTTT.

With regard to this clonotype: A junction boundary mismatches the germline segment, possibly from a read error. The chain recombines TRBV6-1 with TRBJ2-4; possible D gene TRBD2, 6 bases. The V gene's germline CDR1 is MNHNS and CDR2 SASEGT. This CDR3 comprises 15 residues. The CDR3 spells CASSSSGWATNTQYF. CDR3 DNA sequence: TGTGCCAGCAGCTCGAGCGGGTGGGCCACAAACACTCAGTACTTC.

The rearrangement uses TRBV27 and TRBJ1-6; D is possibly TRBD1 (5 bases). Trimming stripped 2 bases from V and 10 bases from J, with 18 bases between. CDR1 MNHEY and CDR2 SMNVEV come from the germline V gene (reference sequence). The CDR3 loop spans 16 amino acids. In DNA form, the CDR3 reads TGTGCCAGCAGTTTAGGTGGCAGGTCAAGGGGATCACCCCTCCACTTT. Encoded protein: CASSLGGRSRGSPLHF.

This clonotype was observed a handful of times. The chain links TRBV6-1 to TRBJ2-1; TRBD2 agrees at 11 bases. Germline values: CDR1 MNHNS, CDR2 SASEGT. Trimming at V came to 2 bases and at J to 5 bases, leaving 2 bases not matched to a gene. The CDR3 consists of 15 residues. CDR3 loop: CASSETGLADNEQFF. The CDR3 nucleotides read TGTGCCAGCAGTGAAACGGGACTAGCGGACAATGAGCAGTTCTTC.

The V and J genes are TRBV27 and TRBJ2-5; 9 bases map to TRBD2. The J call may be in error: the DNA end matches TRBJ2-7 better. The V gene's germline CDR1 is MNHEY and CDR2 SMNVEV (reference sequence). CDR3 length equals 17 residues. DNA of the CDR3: TGTGCCAGCAGTCCCCCCGGGACTAGCAGACGAGTCTACGAGCAGTACTTC. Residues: CASSPPGTSRRVYEQYF.

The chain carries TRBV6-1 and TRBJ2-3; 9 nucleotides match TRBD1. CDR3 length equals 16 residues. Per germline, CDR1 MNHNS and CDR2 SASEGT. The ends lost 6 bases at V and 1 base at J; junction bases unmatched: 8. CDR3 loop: CASRLTGGTGTDTQYF. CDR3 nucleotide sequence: TGTGCCAGCAGGTTGACAGGGGGGACCGGCACAGATACGCAGTATTTT.

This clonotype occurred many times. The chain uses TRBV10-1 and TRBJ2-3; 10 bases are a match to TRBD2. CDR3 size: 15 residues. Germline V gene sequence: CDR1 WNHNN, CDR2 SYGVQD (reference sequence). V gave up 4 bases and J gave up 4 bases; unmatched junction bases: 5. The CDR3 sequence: CASSAGTSDSDTQYF. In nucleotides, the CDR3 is TGCGCCAGCAGTGCCGGGACTAGCGATTCAGATACGCAGTATTTT.

In DNA, the CDR3 is TGCAGTGCTAGAGTGACCACAGGGGACCAAGAGACCCAGTACTTC. Protein product: CSARVTTGDQETQYF. The chain links TRBV20-1 to TRBJ2-4, with TRBD1 matching 7 bases. The last part of the DNA fits TRBJ2-5 better; the J call may be wrong. Germline V gene lookup returns CDR1 DFQATT and CDR2 SNEGSKA (reference sequence). This CDR3 spans 15 amino acids.